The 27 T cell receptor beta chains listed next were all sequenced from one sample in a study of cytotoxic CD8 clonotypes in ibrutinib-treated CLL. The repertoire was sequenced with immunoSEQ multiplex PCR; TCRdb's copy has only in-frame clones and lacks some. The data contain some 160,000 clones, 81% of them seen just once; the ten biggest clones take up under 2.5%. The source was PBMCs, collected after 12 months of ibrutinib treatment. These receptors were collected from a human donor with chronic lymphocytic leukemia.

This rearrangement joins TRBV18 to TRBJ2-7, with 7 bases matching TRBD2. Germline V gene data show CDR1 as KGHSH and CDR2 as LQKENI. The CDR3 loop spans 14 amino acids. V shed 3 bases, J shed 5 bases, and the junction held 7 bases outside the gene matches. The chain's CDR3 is CASSPPGRSHEQYF. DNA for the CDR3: TGTGCCAGCTCACCTCCCGGGAGGTCCCACGAGCAGTACTTC.

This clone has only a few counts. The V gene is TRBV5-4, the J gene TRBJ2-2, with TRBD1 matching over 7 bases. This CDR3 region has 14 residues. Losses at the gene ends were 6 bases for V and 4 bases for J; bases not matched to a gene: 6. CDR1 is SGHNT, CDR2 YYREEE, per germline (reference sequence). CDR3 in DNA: TGTGCCAGCACCTCAGGGACAGCCACCGGGGAGCTGTTTTTT. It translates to CASTSGTATGELFF. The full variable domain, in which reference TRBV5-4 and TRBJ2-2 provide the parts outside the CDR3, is ETGVTQSPTHLIKTRGQQVTLRCSSQSGHNTVSWYQQALGQGPQFIFQYYREEENGRGNFPPRFSGLQFPNYSSELNVNALELDDSALYLCASTSGTATGELFFGEGSRLTVL.

The CDR3 reads CASSFTGARYGYTF. CDR3 coding DNA: TGTGCCAGCAGTTTCACGGGGGCCCGTTATGGCTACACCTTC. The rearrangement uses TRBV28 and TRBJ1-2, with a possible D match to TRBD1 (6 bases). Germline CDR1 and CDR2: MDHEN and SYDVKM. The CDR3 contains 14 residues. V was pared by 3 bases and J by 5 bases, with 13 bases between.

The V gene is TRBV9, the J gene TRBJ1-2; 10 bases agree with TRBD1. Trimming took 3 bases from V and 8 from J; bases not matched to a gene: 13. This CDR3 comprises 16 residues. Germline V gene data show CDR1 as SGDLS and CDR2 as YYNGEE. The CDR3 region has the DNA TGTGCCAGCAGCGCCGCGGGGGACAGGGGAATACAGGGCTACACCTTC. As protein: CASSAAGDRGIQGYTF.

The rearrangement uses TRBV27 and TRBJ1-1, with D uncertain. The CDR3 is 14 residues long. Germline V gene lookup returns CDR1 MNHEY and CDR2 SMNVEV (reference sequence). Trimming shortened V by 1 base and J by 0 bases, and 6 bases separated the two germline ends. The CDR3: CASSLWSMNTEAFF. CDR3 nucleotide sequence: TGTGCCAGCAGTTTATGGTCCATGAACACTGAAGCTTTCTTT.

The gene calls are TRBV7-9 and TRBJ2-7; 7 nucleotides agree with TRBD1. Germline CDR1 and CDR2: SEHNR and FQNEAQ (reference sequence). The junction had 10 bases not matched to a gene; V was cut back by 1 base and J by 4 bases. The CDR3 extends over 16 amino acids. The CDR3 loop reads CASSLGRTGARYEQYF. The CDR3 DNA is TGTGCCAGCAGCTTAGGCCGTACAGGGGCGAGGTACGAGCAGTACTTC. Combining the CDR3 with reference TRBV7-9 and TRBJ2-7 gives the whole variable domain DTGVSQNPRHKITKRGQNVTFRCDPISEHNRLYWYRQTLGQGPEFLTYFQNEAQLEKSRLLSDRFSAERPKGSFSTLEIQRTEQGDSAMYLCASSLGRTGARYEQYFGPGTRLTVT.

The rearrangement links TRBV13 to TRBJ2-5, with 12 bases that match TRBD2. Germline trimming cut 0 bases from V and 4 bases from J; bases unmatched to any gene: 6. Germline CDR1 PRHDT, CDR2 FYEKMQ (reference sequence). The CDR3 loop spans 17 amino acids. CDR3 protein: CASSLGLAGGKPETQYF. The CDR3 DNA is TGTGCCAGCAGCTTAGGCCTAGCGGGGGGGAAGCCAGAGACCCAGTACTTC.

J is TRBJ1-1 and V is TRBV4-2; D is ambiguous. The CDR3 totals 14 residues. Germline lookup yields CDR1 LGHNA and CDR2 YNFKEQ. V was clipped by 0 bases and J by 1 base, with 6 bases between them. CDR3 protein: CASSQDLSNTEAFF. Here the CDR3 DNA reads TGTGCCAGCAGCCAAGATTTATCGAACACTGAAGCTTTCTTT.

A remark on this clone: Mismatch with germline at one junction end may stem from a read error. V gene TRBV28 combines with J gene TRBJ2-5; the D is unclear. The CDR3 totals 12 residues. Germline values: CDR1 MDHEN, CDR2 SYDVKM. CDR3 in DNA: TGTGCCAGCGGTTTCCGTAGGGAGACCCAGTACTTC. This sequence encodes CASGFRRETQYF. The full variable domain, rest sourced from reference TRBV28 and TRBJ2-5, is DVKVTQSSRYLVKRTGEKVFLECVQDMDHENMFWYRQDPGLGLRLIYFSYDVKMKEKGDIPEGYSVSREKKERFSLILESASTNQTSMYLCASGFRRETQYFGPGTRLLVL.

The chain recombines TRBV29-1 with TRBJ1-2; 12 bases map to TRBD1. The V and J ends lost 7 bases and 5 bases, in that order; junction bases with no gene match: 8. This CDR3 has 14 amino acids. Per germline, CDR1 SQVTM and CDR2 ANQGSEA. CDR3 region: CSGIGTGGEYGYTF. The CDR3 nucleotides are TGCAGCGGGATAGGGACAGGGGGCGAGTATGGCTACACCTTC.

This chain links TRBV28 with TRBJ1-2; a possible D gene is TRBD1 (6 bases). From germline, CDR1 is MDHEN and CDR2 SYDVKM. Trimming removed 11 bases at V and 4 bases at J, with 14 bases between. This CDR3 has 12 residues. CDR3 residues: CAGGTFSYGYTF. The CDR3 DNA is TGTGCCGGGGGCACTTTTTCCTATGGCTACACCTTC.

This CDR3 is CASSKAPAGTPAKTQYF. As DNA, the CDR3 is TGTGCCAGCAGCAAAGCTCCCGCCGGGACTCCCGCTAAGACCCAGTACTTC. J is TRBJ2-5 and V is TRBV21-1; TRBD2, the table's D call, lacks a check against the DNA. TRBV21-1 is a known pseudogene. The length of the CDR3 is 17 residues.

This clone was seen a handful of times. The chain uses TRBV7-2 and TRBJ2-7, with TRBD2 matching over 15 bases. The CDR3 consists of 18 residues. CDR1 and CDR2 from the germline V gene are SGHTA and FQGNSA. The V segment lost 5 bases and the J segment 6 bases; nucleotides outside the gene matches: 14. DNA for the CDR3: TGTGCCAGCAGCAGAGGGACTAGCGGGAGGAGGATTGGGGCCGAGCAGTACTTC. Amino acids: CASSRGTSGRRIGAEQYF.

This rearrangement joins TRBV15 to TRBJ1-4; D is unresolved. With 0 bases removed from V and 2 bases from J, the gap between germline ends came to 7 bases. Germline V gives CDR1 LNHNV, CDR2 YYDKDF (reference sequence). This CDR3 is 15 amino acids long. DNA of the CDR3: TGTGCCACCAGCAGAGAAGGGTTTACTAATGAAAAACTGTTTTTT. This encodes CATSREGFTNEKLFF.

The CDR3 here is CASSLWQTSGNTIYF. The CDR3 DNA sequence: TGTGCCAGCAGCTTGTGGCAGACCTCTGGAAACACCATATATTTT. This rearrangement joins TRBV5-5 to TRBJ1-3; D not certain. Germline values: CDR1 SGHKS, CDR2 YYEKEE (reference sequence). The CDR3 has 15 residues. V lost 1 base, J lost 0 bases, and 8 bases lay in between.

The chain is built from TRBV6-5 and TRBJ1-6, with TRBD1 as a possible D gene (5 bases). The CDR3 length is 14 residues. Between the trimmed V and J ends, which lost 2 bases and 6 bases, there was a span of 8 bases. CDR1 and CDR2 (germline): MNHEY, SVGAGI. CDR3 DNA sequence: TGTGCCAGCAGTTACCAGGGCAGTAATTCACCCCTCCACTTT. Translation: CASSYQGSNSPLHF.

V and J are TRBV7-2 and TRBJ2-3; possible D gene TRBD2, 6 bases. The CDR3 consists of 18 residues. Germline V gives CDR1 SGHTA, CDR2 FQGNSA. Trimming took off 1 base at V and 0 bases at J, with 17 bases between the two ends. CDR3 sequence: CASSLDWWAGTSTDTQYF. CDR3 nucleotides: TGTGCCAGCAGCTTAGATTGGTGGGCAGGGACTAGCACAGATACGCAGTATTTT.

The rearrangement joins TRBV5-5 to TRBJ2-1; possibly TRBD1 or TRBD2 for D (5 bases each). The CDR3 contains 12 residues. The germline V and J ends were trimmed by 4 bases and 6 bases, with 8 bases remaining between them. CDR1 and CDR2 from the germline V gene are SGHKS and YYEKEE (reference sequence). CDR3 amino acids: CASSRDLNEQFF. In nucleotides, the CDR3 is TGTGCCAGCAGCCGGGACCTCAATGAGCAGTTCTTC.

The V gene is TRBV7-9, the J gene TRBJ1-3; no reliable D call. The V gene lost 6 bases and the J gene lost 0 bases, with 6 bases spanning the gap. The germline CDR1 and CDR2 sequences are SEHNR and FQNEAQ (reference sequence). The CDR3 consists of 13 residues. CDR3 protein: CASRTASGNTIYF. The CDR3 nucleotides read TGTGCCAGCAGAACAGCCTCTGGAAACACCATATATTTT.

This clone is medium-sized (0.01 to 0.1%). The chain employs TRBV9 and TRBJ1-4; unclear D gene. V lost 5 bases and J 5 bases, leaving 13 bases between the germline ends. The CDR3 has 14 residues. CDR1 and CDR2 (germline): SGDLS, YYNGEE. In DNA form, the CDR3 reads TGTGCCAGCAGTGGAGGCGGGCAGAATGAAAAACTGTTTTTT. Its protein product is CASSGGGQNEKLFF.

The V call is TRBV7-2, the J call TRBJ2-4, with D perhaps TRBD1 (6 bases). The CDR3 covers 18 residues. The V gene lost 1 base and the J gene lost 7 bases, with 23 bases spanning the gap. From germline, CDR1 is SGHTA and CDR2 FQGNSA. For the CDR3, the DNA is TGTGCCAGCAGCTTAGGAGGTTCTGGGGCAGGGGCAGCTAACATTCAGTACTTC. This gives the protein CASSLGGSGAGAANIQYF.

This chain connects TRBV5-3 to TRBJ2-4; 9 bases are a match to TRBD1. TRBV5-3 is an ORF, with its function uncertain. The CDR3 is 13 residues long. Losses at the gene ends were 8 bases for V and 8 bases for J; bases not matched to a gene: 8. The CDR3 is CASSLQGADIQYF. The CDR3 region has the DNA TGTGCCAGCAGCCTACAGGGGGCAGACATTCAGTACTTC.

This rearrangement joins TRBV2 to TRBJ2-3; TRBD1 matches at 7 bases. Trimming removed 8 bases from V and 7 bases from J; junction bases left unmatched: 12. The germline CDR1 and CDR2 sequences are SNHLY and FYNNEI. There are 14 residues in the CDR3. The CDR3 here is CASAPDRSRNTQYF. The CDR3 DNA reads TGTGCCAGCGCCCCGGACAGGAGCCGAAATACGCAGTATTTT.

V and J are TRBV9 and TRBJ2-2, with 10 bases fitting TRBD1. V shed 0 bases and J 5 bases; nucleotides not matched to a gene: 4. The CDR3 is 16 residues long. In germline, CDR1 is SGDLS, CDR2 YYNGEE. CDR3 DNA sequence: TGTGCCAGCAGCGTAGCGGGACAGGGGTGGACCGGGGAGCTGTTTTTT. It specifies CASSVAGQGWTGELFF.

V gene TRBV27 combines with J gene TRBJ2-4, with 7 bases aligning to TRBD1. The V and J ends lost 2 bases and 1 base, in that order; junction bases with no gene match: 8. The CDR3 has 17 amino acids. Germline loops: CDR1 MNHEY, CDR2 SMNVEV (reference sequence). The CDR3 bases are TGTGCCAGCAGTTTACACGACAGGGCCGTCGCCAAAAACATTCAGTACTTC. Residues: CASSLHDRAVAKNIQYF.

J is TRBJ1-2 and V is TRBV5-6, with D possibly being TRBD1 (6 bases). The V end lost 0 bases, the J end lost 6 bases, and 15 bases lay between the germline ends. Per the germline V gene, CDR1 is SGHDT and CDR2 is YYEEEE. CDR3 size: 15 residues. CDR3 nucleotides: TGTGCCAGCAGCTTGGACCGGACAGATGTTAATGGCTACACCTTC. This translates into CASSLDRTDVNGYTF.

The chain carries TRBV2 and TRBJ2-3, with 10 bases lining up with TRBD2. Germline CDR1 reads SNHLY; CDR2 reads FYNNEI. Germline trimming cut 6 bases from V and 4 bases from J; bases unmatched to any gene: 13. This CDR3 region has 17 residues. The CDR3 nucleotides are TGTGCCAGCAGGAGGGGTAGGAGCGGGAGGGCCCCAGATACGCAGTATTTT. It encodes CASRRGRSGRAPDTQYF.